Listed here are 9 T cell receptor beta chains from one sample, sequenced in a study of shared clonotypes between healthy human individuals. CD45RO-negative cells were positively selected for CCR7, leaving out terminally differentiated effector memory CD45RA+ cells. Profiled with immunoSEQ multiplex PCR; TCRdb holds only in-frame clones, not every one. The sample consists of just over 2,000,000 clones, just under 95% of them appearing once. Material: naive CD8+ T cells sorted from blood. These receptors were obtained from a man in his late teens or twenties in good health.

V gene TRBV7-8 combines with J gene TRBJ2-7; D perhaps matches TRBD1 (6 bases). The V and J ends lost 5 bases and 5 bases respectively, with 16 bases between them. The CDR3 extends over 14 amino acids. Germline CDR1 SGHVS, CDR2 FQNEAQ. The CDR3 is CASSPPDSYHEQYF. DNA of the CDR3: TGTGCCAGCAGCCCGCCGGACAGCTACCACGAGCAGTACTTC.

The V call is TRBV7-9, the J call TRBJ1-3; D gene ambiguous. The V end lost 3 bases, the J end lost 2 bases, and 8 bases lay between the germline ends. Looked up from germline, CDR1 is SEHNR and CDR2 is FQNEAQ (reference sequence). CDR3 length: 14 residues. This CDR3 reads CASSFRQPGNTIYF. CDR3 bases: TGTGCCAGCAGCTTTAGGCAACCTGGAAACACCATATATTTT. Variable domain in full (rest from reference TRBV7-9 and TRBJ1-3): DTGVSQNPRHKITKRGQNVTFRCDPISEHNRLYWYRQTLGQGPEFLTYFQNEAQLEKSRLLSDRFSAERPKGSFSTLEIQRTEQGDSAMYLCASSFRQPGNTIYFGEGSWLTVV.

The chain carries TRBV5-5 and TRBJ2-5; no definite D call. CDR1 and CDR2 from the germline V gene are SGHKS and YYEKEE (reference sequence). V was trimmed by 0 bases and J by 2 bases, leaving 5 bases between them. The CDR3 runs 13 residues. The CDR3 sequence: CASSLVWQETQYF. CDR3 nucleotides: TGTGCCAGCAGCTTGGTCTGGCAAGAGACCCAGTACTTC. The complete variable domain, with remaining parts taken from reference TRBV5-5 and TRBJ2-5, reads DAGVTQSPTHLIKTRGQQVTLRCSPISGHKSVSWYQQVLGQGPQFIFQYYEKEERGRGNFPDRFSARQFPNYSSELNVNALLLGDSALYLCASSLVWQETQYFGPGTRLLVL.

For the CDR3, the DNA is TGCGCCAGCAGCCAAGATTTTCTCGGGGGGATAAACACAGATACGCAGTATTTT. Protein sequence: CASSQDFLGGINTDTQYF. The genes are TRBV4-3 and TRBJ2-3, with 7 bases matching TRBD2. Trimming at V came to 0 bases and at J to 2 bases, leaving 11 bases not matched to a gene. The CDR3 contains 18 residues. Germline V CDR1 and CDR2: LGHNA, YSLEER.

The chain recombines TRBV5-1 with TRBJ1-1; 7 positions agree with TRBD1. The germline V gene has CDR1 SGHRS and CDR2 YFSETQ. V trimming: 4 bases; J trimming: 5 bases; junction bases outside the gene matches: 14. This CDR3 has 16 residues. The CDR3 sequence is CASSINRDSRGTEAFF. CDR3 DNA sequence: TGCGCCAGCAGCATAAACCGGGACAGCCGGGGGACTGAAGCTTTCTTT.

The chain combines TRBV19 with TRBJ2-7; perhaps TRBD2 as D (6 bases). Germline V gene data show CDR1 as LNHDA and CDR2 as SQIVND (reference sequence). V was shortened by 5 bases and J by 0 bases, with 14 bases between the two germline ends. This CDR3 comprises 15 residues. The CDR3 bases are TGTGCCAGTAGTTACGTAGCGGAGAACTCCTACGAGCAGTACTTC. It codes for CASSYVAENSYEQYF.

The gene calls are TRBV6-5 and TRBJ1-5; D is unclear. Germline CDR1 MNHEY, CDR2 SVGAGI. V shed 0 bases and J shed 6 bases, with 9 bases lying between them. The CDR3 loop spans 14 amino acids. The CDR3 DNA is TGTGCCAGCAGTTACTCGTTATCGGGTCAGCCCCAGCATTTT. It translates to CASSYSLSGQPQHF.

V usage is TRBV9 and J usage is TRBJ1-2; D might be TRBD1 (5 bases). Trimming left V 4 bases short and J 2 bases short, with 15 bases between. From germline, CDR1 is SGDLS and CDR2 YYNGEE. This CDR3 region has 15 residues. The CDR3 DNA reads TGTGCCAGCAGCACCAGCCGGGACTTCAACTATGGCTACACCTTC. This encodes CASSTSRDFNYGYTF.

The chain recombines TRBV9 with TRBJ2-1; 13 positions agree with TRBD2. This CDR3 spans 18 amino acids. Trimming removed 6 bases from V and 6 bases from J; junction bases left unmatched: 15. In germline, CDR1 is SGDLS, CDR2 YYNGEE. CDR3 sequence reads: CASTGLAGDRGVFNEQFF. Written as DNA, the CDR3 is TGTGCCAGCACCGGACTAGCGGGAGATCGAGGGGTATTCAATGAGCAGTTCTTC.